The 2 T cell receptor beta chains given below trace back to one sample, sequenced in a study of response to subunit inactivated influenza vaccine. TCRdb re-derived calls from the RT-PCR reads in MiXCR, one entry per CDR3 protein. The sample shows around 650,000 distinct CDR3 sequences, less than 20% of them seen only once. The sequencing used PBMCs from blood, collected about 12 days after vaccination. These TCRs come from a man aged 45-65 years who received an inactivated influenza vaccine.

The rearrangement uses TRBV11-1 and TRBJ2-7, with 8 nucleotides matching TRBD1. V was pared by 5 bases and J by 5 bases, with 8 bases of the junction left unmatched. The CDR3 runs 14 residues. Germline CDR1 reads SGHAT; CDR2 reads FQDESV (reference sequence). DNA of the CDR3: TGTGCCAGCAGCGTTGACAGGGGTTACCACGAGCAGTACTTC. The encoded protein is CASSVDRGYHEQYF.

The CDR3 sequence is CAISESLGTGEPTQYF. The CDR3 nucleotides read TGTGCCATCAGTGAATCTCTTGGGACAGGGGAACCTACGCAGTATTTT. This rearrangement joins TRBV10-3 to TRBJ2-3; 10 positions agree with TRBD1. CDR3 length: 16 residues. CDR1 is ENHRY and CDR2 is SYGVKD in the germline V gene. J gave up 8 bases and V 3 bases, and 11 bases lay outside the gene matches.